This T cell receptor beta chain was found in a study of early T cells in non-severe SARS-CoV-2 infection. TCRdb re-called the 5' RACE reads with MiXCR, one entry per CDR3 protein. The sample includes roughly 50,000 distinct CDR3 sequences, around 6.4% of them seen just once. This TCR was recovered from an adult who was a healthcare worker with PCR-confirmed SARS-CoV-2 infection or an uninfected control (not recorded which). The input for sequencing was whole blood, taken at baseline.

Here the CDR3 DNA reads TGTGCCAGCAGTCTCCTAGCGGGAGAGTTCAATGAGCAGTTCTTC. This codes for CASSLLAGEFNEQFF. V is TRBV27 and J is TRBJ2-1; 10 nucleotides agree with TRBD2. V shed 5 bases and J 6 bases; nucleotides not matched to a gene: 7. Germline lookup yields CDR1 MNHEY and CDR2 SMNVEV (reference sequence). This CDR3 is 15 amino acids long.